The 21 T cell receptor beta chains given below trace back to one sample, sequenced in a study of OX40 agonist ivuxolimab in advanced cancers. Data came from immunoSEQ multiplex PCR; TCRdb stores just in-frame clones and leaves some out. Counted here are roughly 68,000 clones, 65% to 90% occurring once; the ten biggest clones make up approximately 1.5%. The starting material was CD4+ or CD8+ T cells sorted from blood, obtained in a trial of the OX40 agonist ivuxolimab. Source of these receptors: an adult with an advanced solid tumor such as melanoma, head and neck, liver or kidney cancer.

The chain uses TRBV4-1 and TRBJ1-1; D unclear. CDR3 size: 13 residues. Deletions cut 2 bases from V and 4 bases from J, with 8 bases between. Germline loops: CDR1 MGHRA, CDR2 YSYEKL. CDR3 residues: CASSQPQSTEAFF. DNA of the CDR3: TGCGCCAGCAGCCAACCACAGAGCACTGAAGCTTTCTTT.

The chain employs TRBV5-6 and TRBJ1-2, with TRBD1 as a possible D gene (5 bases). Trimming took 4 bases from V and 4 from J, leaving 14 bases between them. This CDR3 spans 14 amino acids. CDR1 SGHDT and CDR2 YYEEEE come from the germline V gene. The CDR3 loop is CASSSQGPFYGYTF. The CDR3 DNA follows: TGTGCCAGCAGCAGCCAGGGTCCTTTCTATGGCTACACCTTC.

This chain links TRBV4-1 with TRBJ2-7, with 11 bases identical to TRBD2. V lost 0 bases, J lost 2 bases, and 6 bases stayed unmatched. Germline CDR1 and CDR2: MGHRA and YSYEKL. The CDR3 is made up of 17 amino acids. This CDR3 reads CASSQDRMTSGAYEQYF. The CDR3 nucleotides read TGCGCCAGCAGCCAAGATCGAATGACTAGCGGGGCCTACGAGCAGTACTTC.

J is TRBJ1-4 and V is TRBV2, with 7 bases matching TRBD1. The CDR3 runs 15 residues. The V gene end was trimmed by 6 bases and the J gene end by 8 bases; junction bases not matched to a gene: 12. From germline, CDR1 is SNHLY and CDR2 FYNNEI. The DNA of the CDR3 is TGTGCCAGCAGCGGAACGAGACAGGGTACGGAAAAACTGTTTTTT. Encoded protein: CASSGTRQGTEKLFF.

The chain is built from TRBV28 and TRBJ2-5, with D unclear. V lost 3 bases and J 4 bases, leaving 6 bases between the germline ends. The germline CDR1 and CDR2 sequences are MDHEN and SYDVKM. This CDR3 region has 12 residues. CDR3 residues: CASSLTVETQYF. The CDR3 DNA reads as TGTGCCAGCAGTTTGACGGTAGAGACCCAGTACTTC.

The gene calls are TRBV7-2 and TRBJ2-7; 11 bases match TRBD2. With 1 base clipped from V and 4 bases from J, the junction kept 3 bases outside the gene matches. The CDR3 is made up of 15 amino acids. Germline V gives CDR1 SGHTA, CDR2 FQGNSA. The CDR3 DNA sequence: TGTGCCAGCAGCTTAGGACTAGCGGGGACATACGAGCAGTACTTC. Its translation is CASSLGLAGTYEQYF.

The chain has TRBV10-3 and TRBJ1-1; 7 bases are a match to TRBD1. Germline V gives CDR1 ENHRY, CDR2 SYGVKD. There are 14 residues in the CDR3. Losses at the gene ends were 5 bases for V and 5 bases for J; bases not matched to a gene: 8. Here the CDR3 DNA reads TGTGCCATCAGTCGGACAGGAGAGGGGACTGAAGCTTTCTTT. Translation gives CAISRTGEGTEAFF.

V and J are TRBV5-5 and TRBJ1-2; D ambiguous. Trimming cost V 5 bases and J 7 bases, with 12 bases left between them. The CDR3 covers 12 residues. CDR1 is SGHKS, CDR2 YYEKEE, per germline (reference sequence). CDR3 in amino acids: CASSPGTGGYTF. In DNA, the CDR3 is TGTGCCAGCAGTCCCGGTACGGGTGGCTACACCTTC.

The chain joins TRBV30 to TRBJ2-7; 7 bases map to TRBD1. This CDR3 region has 11 residues. V lost 5 bases, J lost 3 bases, and 1 base stayed unmatched. Germline-derived CDR1 and CDR2 are GTSNPN and SVGIG (reference sequence). The CDR3, as DNA: TGTGCCTGGGACAGGGTCTACGAGCAGTACTTC. It specifies CAWDRVYEQYF.

V and J are TRBV4-2 and TRBJ2-1, with D possibly being TRBD2 (5 bases). The length of the CDR3 is 14 residues. The V end was cut by 0 bases, the J end by 9 bases, with 12 bases between. CDR1 is LGHNA, CDR2 YNFKEQ, per germline. CDR3 amino acids: CASSQEASGGEQFF. DNA for the CDR3: TGTGCCAGCAGCCAAGAGGCGAGCGGTGGTGAGCAGTTCTTC.

This clone occurred once. The V call is TRBV20-1, the J call TRBJ1-2, with 9 bases identical to TRBD1. CDR1 and CDR2 (germline): DFQATT, SNEGSKA (reference sequence). After removal of 7 bases from V and 12 bases from J, the junction contained 9 bases not matched to a gene. The CDR3 loop spans 11 amino acids. The CDR3 reads CSGTGATRDTF. In DNA, the CDR3 is TGCAGTGGGACAGGGGCTACAAGGGACACCTTC.

The V gene is TRBV18, the J gene TRBJ1-1; TRBD1 agrees at 9 bases. Germline V gene lookup returns CDR1 KGHSH and CDR2 LQKENI. V was clipped by 3 bases and J by 8 bases; unmatched bases: 1. The length of the CDR3 is 12 residues. The DNA of the CDR3 is TGTGCCAGCTCACCGACAGGGGGAGAAGCTTTCTTT. This translates into CASSPTGGEAFF.

The chain links TRBV6-1 to TRBJ2-7, with unresolved D. There are 13 residues in the CDR3. Trimming left V 7 bases short and J 2 bases short, with 12 bases between. CDR1 is MNHNS and CDR2 is SASEGT in the germline V gene. The CDR3 DNA is TGTGCCAGCAACACAGAGAGAACCTACGAGCAGTACTTC. Amino acid sequence: CASNTERTYEQYF.

CDR3 nucleotide sequence: TGTGCCAGCAGCTTGGAAGGGGGCAGGAAAGAAGCTTTCTTT. Protein: CASSLEGGRKEAFF. The V gene is TRBV7-2, the J gene TRBJ1-1; 7 bases map to TRBD1. V was pared by 3 bases and J by 8 bases, with 9 bases of the junction left unmatched. The CDR3 extends over 14 amino acids. Germline-derived CDR1 and CDR2 are SGHTA and FQGNSA.

This rearrangement joins TRBV18 to TRBJ2-1; no reliable D call. Trimming stripped 4 bases from V and 0 bases from J, with 22 bases between. This CDR3 has 19 amino acids. The germline V gene encodes CDR1 KGHSH and CDR2 LQKENI. CDR3 nucleotide sequence: TGTGCCAGCTCACGACTTCATAGCAGTTGGCGGAGCTCCTACAATGAGCAGTTCTTC. Amino acid sequence: CASSRLHSSWRSSYNEQFF. Variable domain in full (rest from reference TRBV18 and TRBJ2-1): NAGVMQNPRHLVRRRGQEARLRCSPMKGHSHVYWYRQLPEEGLKFMVYLQKENIIDESGMPKERFSAEFPKEGPSILRIQQVVRGDSAAYFCASSRLHSSWRSSYNEQFFGPGTRLTVL.

The genes are TRBV7-2 and TRBJ2-5, with D perhaps being TRBD1 or TRBD2 (7 bases each). Trimming stripped 5 bases from V and 1 base from J, with 17 bases between. The CDR3 contains 16 residues. CDR1 and CDR2 (germline): SGHTA, FQGNSA. DNA for the CDR3: TGTGCCAGCAGCCAGGGGGGAGGGGGGAGCCAAGAGACCCAGTACTTC. Translation gives CASSQGGGGSQETQYF.

The genes are TRBV2 and TRBJ2-3; D is undetermined. The CDR3 runs 12 residues. Trimming took off 5 bases at V and 6 bases at J, with 9 bases between the two ends. The germline V gene encodes CDR1 SNHLY and CDR2 FYNNEI. DNA of the CDR3: TGTGCCAGCAGTCCCGCCTCGGATACGCAGTATTTT. This translates into CASSPASDTQYF.

The CDR3, as DNA: TGCAGTGCTAGCAGGGTCACTGAAGCTTTCTTT. It translates to CSASRVTEAFF. This chain links TRBV20-1 with TRBJ1-1; D may be TRBD1 (5 bases). The CDR3 runs to 11 residues. Trimming stripped 3 bases from V and 4 bases from J, with 6 bases between. CDR1 is DFQATT and CDR2 is SNEGSKA in the germline V gene (reference sequence).

V gene TRBV10-1 combines with J gene TRBJ1-2, with D tentatively TRBD1 (6 bases). V was trimmed by 0 bases and J by 4 bases, leaving 9 bases between them. CDR1 WNHNN and CDR2 SYGVQD come from the germline V gene (reference sequence). The CDR3 sequence is 14 residues long. The CDR3: CASSESTGAYGYTF. The CDR3 bases are TGCGCCAGCAGTGAGTCGACGGGGGCCTATGGCTACACCTTC.

This chain links TRBV6-1 with TRBJ2-7; the D is unclear. Germline assignment: CDR1 MNHNS and CDR2 SASEGT. The V end lost 10 bases, the J end lost 2 bases, and 12 bases lay between the germline ends. The CDR3 extends over 12 amino acids. The CDR3: CATSGRAYEQYF. DNA for the CDR3: TGTGCCACCTCCGGACGGGCCTACGAGCAGTACTTC.

The rearrangement uses TRBV19 and TRBJ1-2; the match to TRBD1 covers 9 bases. V lost 0 bases, J lost 5 bases, and 7 bases stayed unmatched. Germline V gives CDR1 LNHDA, CDR2 SQIVND (reference sequence). CDR3 length equals 16 residues. The CDR3 loop is CASSIDGTGSWYGYTF. As DNA, the CDR3 is TGTGCCAGTAGTATAGACGGGACAGGGTCCTGGTATGGCTACACCTTC.